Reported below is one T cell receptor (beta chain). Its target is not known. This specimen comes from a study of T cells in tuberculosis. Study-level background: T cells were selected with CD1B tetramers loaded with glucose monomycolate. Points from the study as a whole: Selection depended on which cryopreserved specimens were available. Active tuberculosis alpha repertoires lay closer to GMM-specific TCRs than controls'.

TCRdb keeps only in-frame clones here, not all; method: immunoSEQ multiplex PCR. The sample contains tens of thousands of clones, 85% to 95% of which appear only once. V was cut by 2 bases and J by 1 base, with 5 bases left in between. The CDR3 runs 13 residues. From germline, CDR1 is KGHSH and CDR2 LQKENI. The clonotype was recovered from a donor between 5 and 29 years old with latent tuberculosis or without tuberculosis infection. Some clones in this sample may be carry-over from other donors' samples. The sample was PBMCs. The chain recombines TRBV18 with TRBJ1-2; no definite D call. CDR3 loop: CASSPTVNYGYTF. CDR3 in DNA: TGTGCCAGCTCACCAACAGTTAACTATGGCTACACCTTC.